Listed below are T cell receptor beta chains from one sample, sequenced in a study of shared clonotypes between healthy human individuals. TCRdb's table, derived via immunoSEQ multiplex PCR, lists solely in-frame clones and lacks some. The table shows some 2,100,000 clones, with almost 96% occurring only once. The sequencing sample was made of naive CD4+ T cells sorted from blood. Receptor source: a man aged 18 to 29 in good health. CDR3s include the opening cysteine and the closing phenylalanine or tryptophan. A D gene is named only where the DNA matches it firmly. Size tells how often a clone was seen (once, few, many) or the class of an expanded clone, and some rows leave it out.

TRBV5-8	TRBD2	19	TRBJ2-1	.	TGTGCCAGCAGGGGACTAGCGGGGCTAATCTTAAGCTCCTACAATGAGCAGTTCTTC	CASRGLAGLILSSYNEQFF
TRBV27	TRBD1	16	TRBJ1-4	.	TGTGCCAGCAGTACCAACAGGGGAAGTGCTAATGAAAAACTGTTTTTT	CASSTNRGSANEKLFF
TRBV2	.	12	TRBJ2-5	.	TGTGCCAGCAGGGGTCTCGTAGAGACCCAGTACTTC	CASRGLVETQYF
TRBV4-3	.	15	TRBJ2-3	.	TGCGCCAGCAGTGTACAAGGAACGGGCACAGATACGCAGTATTTT	CASSVQGTGTDTQYF
TRBV6-5	.	14	TRBJ1-5	.	TGTGCCAGCAGTTACTCTGGTAGGAGTCAGCCCCAGCATTTT	CASSYSGRSQPQHF
TRBV7-2	.	14	TRBJ2-7	.	TGTGCCAGCAGCCAAATACTGAATAGCGGCGAGCAGTACTTC	CASSQILNSGEQYF
TRBV7-9	TRBD2	15	TRBJ2-7	.	TGTGCCAGCAGCAAACCGGCGGGAGGGCCCTACGAGCAGTACTTC	CASSKPAGGPYEQYF
TRBV30	.	15	TRBJ1-1	.	TGTGCCTGGAGTTCTACCGTGAAGGAGAACACTGAAGCTTTCTTT	CAWSSTVKENTEAFF
TRBV5-1	TRBD1	14	TRBJ2-1	once	TGCGCCAGCAGCTTGCCCACCGACAGGGGAGAGCAGTTCTTC	CASSLPTDRGEQFF
TRBV6-5	.	12	TRBJ1-1	.	TGTGCCAGCAGGGGAGGAATGGTTGAAGCTTTCTTT	CASRGGMVEAFF
TRBV10-1	.	11	TRBJ2-7	.	TGCGGGGGACGCTTGGCCTACGAGCAGTACTTC	CGGRLAYEQYF
TRBV4-1	TRBD1	16	TRBJ1-1	once	TGCGCCAGCAGCCAACCTGGGGACAGCTTGAACACTGAAGCTTTCTTT	CASSQPGDSLNTEAFF
TRBV15	.	14	TRBJ1-3	.	TGTGCCACCAGCGTGCGGGGAGCCGGAAACACCATATATTTT	CATSVRGAGNTIYF
TRBV14	TRBD2	16	TRBJ2-1	.	TGTGCCAGCAGCCAAGATGGGACTAGCGGGAAAAATGAGCAGTTCTTC	CASSQDGTSGKNEQFF
TRBV29-1	.	15	TRBJ2-1	.	TGCAGCGTTGGGGGGACGGTAAGCTCCTACAATGAGCAGTTCTTC	CSVGGTVSSYNEQFF
TRBV7-2	.	15	TRBJ1-4	.	TGTGCCAGCAGCGTCACCCAGGGAATTAATGAAAAACTGTTTTTT	CASSVTQGINEKLFF
TRBV18	TRBD1	17	TRBJ2-7	.	TGTGCCAGCTCACCACGAGTAAGACAGGGGCTGTCCTACGAGCAGTACTTC	CASSPRVRQGLSYEQYF
TRBV5-4	.	14	TRBJ2-3	once	TGTGCCAGCAGCTTGAGCCAGTGGGTAGATACGCAGTATTTT	CASSLSQWVDTQYF
TRBV7-2	TRBD1	15	TRBJ1-5	.	TGTGCCAGCAGCCAGGACGGACAGGGCAATCAGCCCCAGCATTTT	CASSQDGQGNQPQHF
TRBV6-1	.	15	TRBJ1-3	.	TGTGCCAGCAGTGAAGTCCCAGGGTCTGGAAACACCATATATTTT	CASSEVPGSGNTIYF
TRBV6-6	.	16	TRBJ2-1	.	TGTGCCAGCAGTTACCCTAGGGAAGGGGTCTACAATGAGCAGTTCTTC	CASSYPREGVYNEQFF
TRBV28	.	18	TRBJ2-7	.	TGTGCCAGCAGTTTCCCCCTGGAGATGGAGGGGACCTCCTACGAGCAGTACTTC	CASSFPLEMEGTSYEQYF
TRBV2	TRBD1	13	TRBJ2-7	.	TGTGCCAGCACGGGACAGGGGAATAACGAGCAGTACTTC	CASTGQGNNEQYF
TRBV7-6	TRBD2	14	TRBJ2-1	.	TGTGCCAGCAGCCGGGGACTAGCTTACAATGAGCAGTTCTTC	CASSRGLAYNEQFF